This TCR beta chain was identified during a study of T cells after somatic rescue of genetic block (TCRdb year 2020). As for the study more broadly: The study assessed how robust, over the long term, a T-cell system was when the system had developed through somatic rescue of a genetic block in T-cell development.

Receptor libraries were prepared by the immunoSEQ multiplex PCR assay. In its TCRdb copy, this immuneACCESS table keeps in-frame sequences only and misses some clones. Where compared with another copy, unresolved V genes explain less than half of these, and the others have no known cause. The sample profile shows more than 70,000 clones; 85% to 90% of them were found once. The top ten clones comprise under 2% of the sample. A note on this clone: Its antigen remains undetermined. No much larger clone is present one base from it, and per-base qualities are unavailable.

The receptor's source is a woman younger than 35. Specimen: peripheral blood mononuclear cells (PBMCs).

The CDR3 has the sequence CASSPRDRGMYEQYF. The DNA is as follows: TGTGCCAGCAGCCCAAGAGACAGGGGCATGTACGAGCAGTACTTC. The chain was built from TRBV7-2 and TRBJ2-7; TRBD1 matches 8 bases in the middle. CDR1 and CDR2, per the germline V gene, are SGHTA and FQGNSA. The germline V end is reduced by 5 bases and the J end by 4 bases; junction bases left unmatched: 10. Measured from the cysteine to the phenylalanine, the CDR3 is 15 residues long. The kept DNA is CDR3 alone, 45 bases in frame from the first base. The entire variable domain, with the stretches around the CDR3 drawn from the reference TRBV7-2 and TRBJ2-7 proteins, is GAGVSQSPSNKVTEKGKDVELRCDPISGHTALYWYRQSLGQGLEFLIYFQGNSAPDKSGLPSDRFSAERTGGSVSTLTIQRTQQEDSAVYLCASSPRDRGMYEQYFGPGTRLTVT.